These 19 T cell receptor beta chains share one sample of origin, sequenced in a study of glioma-infiltrating T cells. TCR alpha and beta CDR3 regions were amplified from RNA using iRepertoire nested multiplex PCR. MiXCR, run by TCRdb on the multiplex PCR reads, gives a single entry per CDR3 protein. The sample holds some 160,000 distinct CDR3 sequences, roughly two fifths seen once. The sample taken for sequencing was glioma tissue, nonneoplastic brain tissue, or PBMCs (not recorded which). The origin of the receptors is a human donor with low-grade glioma or glioblastoma, undergoing nonglioma brain surgery, or in good health (not recorded which).

The rearrangement joins TRBV12-3 or TRBV12-4 to TRBJ2-5; D not certain. V was trimmed by 7 bases and J by 2 bases, leaving 11 bases between them. The CDR3 length is 13 residues. The CDR3 DNA sequence: TGTGCCAGCAAGTCCTCAGGACAAGAGACCCAGTACTTC. This gives the protein CASKSSGQETQYF.

This clonotype has ten or more counts. The chain has TRBV18 and TRBJ2-1; TRBD2 matches at 9 bases. V was clipped by 2 bases and J by 7 bases; unmatched bases: 6. The CDR3 is 15 amino acids. Germline-derived CDR1 and CDR2 are KGHSH and LQKENI. The CDR3 DNA reads as TGTGCCAGCTCACCATTGGCTAGCGGGAAGAATGAGCAGTTCTTC. Amino acid sequence: CASSPLASGKNEQFF.

The table lists this clonotype with a few counts. This chain joins TRBV7-9 and TRBJ1-3, with D maybe TRBD1 (6 bases). The V gene lost 2 bases and the J gene lost 4 bases, with 12 bases spanning the gap. CDR1 and CDR2 (germline): SEHNR, FQNEAQ (reference sequence). The CDR3 sequence is 15 residues long. CDR3: CASSLRRGAGNTIYF. DNA of the CDR3: TGTGCCAGCAGCTTAAGAAGGGGGGCAGGAAACACCATATATTTT. Together with reference TRBV7-9 and TRBJ1-3, the CDR3 gives the full variable domain: DTGVSQNPRHKITKRGQNVTFRCDPISEHNRLYWYRQTLGQGPEFLTYFQNEAQLEKSRLLSDRFSAERPKGSFSTLEIQRTEQGDSAMYLCASSLRRGAGNTIYFGEGSWLTVV.

This clonotype was recorded a few times. The chain employs TRBV5-4 and TRBJ1-1, with D unclear. The germline CDR1 and CDR2 sequences are SGHNT and YYREEE (reference sequence). The V end was cut by 9 bases, the J end by 6 bases, with 27 bases between. The CDR3 sequence is 16 residues long. The CDR3 sequence: CATSSVRQDGDAEAFF. In nucleotides, the CDR3 is TGTGCCACCAGTTCCGTCCGGCAGGACGGAGACGCTGAAGCTTTCTTT.

This clonotype appeared a few times. The chain joins TRBV5-4 to TRBJ2-1; a possible D gene is TRBD2 (5 bases). This CDR3 contains 14 residues. Trimming took off 4 bases at V and 8 bases at J, with 16 bases between the two ends. Germline V gene data show CDR1 as SGHNT and CDR2 as YYREEE (reference sequence). The CDR3 DNA follows: TGTGCCAGCAGCGCGAAGGTGGGAGCCCATGAGCAGTTCTTC. This sequence encodes CASSAKVGAHEQFF.

This clonotype was observed a handful of times. The chain recombines TRBV10-2 with TRBJ2-2; 7 positions match TRBD2. V gave up 6 bases and J gave up 4 bases; unmatched junction bases: 5. Germline values: CDR1 WSHSY, CDR2 SAAADI. The CDR3 has 14 residues. This chain's CDR3 is CASRRTRSTGELFF. The DNA for the CDR3 is TGCGCCAGCAGGAGGACTAGGAGCACCGGGGAGCTGTTTTTT.

V gene TRBV28 combines with J gene TRBJ2-3; 12 positions match TRBD2. Germline CDR1 is MDHEN and CDR2 is SYDVKM. V lost 9 bases and J lost 3; bases outside the gene matches: 10. There are 16 residues in the CDR3. For the CDR3, the DNA is TGTGCCAGTAGTCGAGCTAGCGGGGGGGAGACAGATACGCAGTATTTT. Translation gives CASSRASGGETDTQYF.

This clonotype was counted between two and nine times. This sequence joins TRBV19 and TRBJ2-7, with 7 bases fitting TRBD1. Trimming at V came to 1 base and at J to 2 bases, leaving 2 bases not matched to a gene. Germline values: CDR1 LNHDA, CDR2 SQIVND (reference sequence). There are 14 residues in the CDR3. CDR3 in DNA: TGTGCCAGTAGTATAGCCAGGGGGACCTACGAGCAGTACTTC. Amino acids: CASSIARGTYEQYF.

A note on this clonotype: A read error may explain this, as a much larger clone is one base away. V usage is TRBV2 and J usage is TRBJ1-1; D is undetermined. Between the trimmed V and J ends, which lost 6 bases and 1 base, there was a span of 9 bases. The CDR3 loop spans 13 amino acids. CDR1 and CDR2 from the germline V gene are SNHLY and FYNNEI. CDR3 sequence reads: CASRDTQNTEAFF. CDR3 sequence (DNA): TGTGCCAGCAGGGATACCCAGAACACTGAAGCTTTCTTT.

This chain connects TRBV7-9 to TRBJ2-1, with 9 bases identical to TRBD2. The V segment lost 2 bases and the J segment 1 base; nucleotides outside the gene matches: 24. The CDR3 runs 23 residues. Germline assignment: CDR1 SEHNR and CDR2 FQNEAQ (reference sequence). The CDR3 DNA reads as TGTGCCAGCAGCTTAAGACCTGACCGGGGGTCTAGCGGGATTTTTAGGTCCTACAATGAGCAGTTCTTC. Translating gives CASSLRPDRGSSGIFRSYNEQFF.

V gene TRBV3-1 combines with J gene TRBJ2-7; weak D call: TRBD2 (5 bases). There are 14 residues in the CDR3. Germline V CDR1 and CDR2: LGHDT, YNNKEL (reference sequence). Between the trimmed V and J ends, which lost 3 bases and 3 bases, there was a span of 12 bases. The CDR3 nucleotides are TGTGCCAGCAGCCAGTTGATTGGAGGCTACGAGCAGTACTTC. Protein: CASSQLIGGYEQYF.

Points on this clonotype: This may arise from a read error, as a much more abundant clone is one base away. The chain carries TRBV27 and TRBJ2-3; 7 nucleotides agree with TRBD2. The CDR3 is 16 amino acids. V lost 6 bases, J lost 4 bases, and 13 bases stayed unmatched. The germline CDR1 and CDR2 sequences are MNHEY and SMNVEV (reference sequence). The CDR3 sequence is CASSASGFGGADTQYF. The CDR3 DNA reads TGTGCCAGCAGCGCCTCAGGCTTTGGGGGGGCAGATACGCAGTATTTT.

As concerns this clonotype: A much bigger clone sits one base away, suggesting this may be a read error. This chain joins TRBV20-1 and TRBJ2-5; 7 nucleotides align to TRBD1. The CDR3 has 14 amino acids. In germline, CDR1 is DFQATT, CDR2 SNEGSKA (reference sequence). With 5 bases clipped from V and 5 bases from J, the junction kept 11 bases outside the gene matches. The CDR3 is CSAHSTGVSETQYF. The CDR3 DNA reads TGCAGTGCTCACTCTACAGGGGTTTCGGAGACCCAGTACTTC.

A note on this clonotype: A read error may explain this, as a much larger clone is one base away. The CDR3 DNA follows: TGCAGTGCTAGAGATCCCTTAGGGACAGGGGTGATGGAGACCCAGTACTTC. Its translation: CSARDPLGTGVMETQYF. The V gene is TRBV20-1, the J gene TRBJ2-5, with TRBD1 identical over 10 bases. The CDR3 consists of 17 residues. Germline lookup yields CDR1 DFQATT and CDR2 SNEGSKA (reference sequence). V gave up 0 bases and J gave up 5 bases; unmatched junction bases: 12.

As concerns this clonotype: A junction boundary mismatches the germline segment, possibly from a read error. The rearrangement links TRBV20-1 to TRBJ2-1; TRBD2 matches at 7 bases. Germline assignment: CDR1 DFQATT and CDR2 SNEGSKA (reference sequence). The CDR3 length is 17 residues. The CDR3 region has the DNA TGCAATGCTCCAAGCGGGAAAGGTTATGGGTCCTACAATGAGCAATTCTTC. It codes for CNAPSGKGYGSYNEQFF.

On this clonotype itself: At one boundary the junction diverges from the germline segment, which might be a read error. The chain carries TRBV7-9 and TRBJ2-6, with TRBD1 matching 10 bases. The length of the CDR3 is 18 residues. Germline V CDR1 and CDR2: SEHNR, FQNEAQ (reference sequence). CDR3 sequence reads: CASSLAKGQGSGANVMTF. CDR3 bases: TGTGCCAGCAGCTTAGCCAAGGGACAGGGGAGTGGGGCCAACGTCATGACTTTC. The full variable domain, in which reference TRBV7-9 and TRBJ2-6 provide the parts outside the CDR3, is DTGVSQNPRHKITKRGQNVTFRCDPISEHNRLYWYRQTLGQGPEFLTYFQNEAQLEKSRLLSDRFSAERPKGSFSTLEIQRTEQGDSAMYLCASSLAKGQGSGANVMTFGAGSRLTVL.

This clonotype came up a few times. This sequence may be a read error, since a much larger clone differs from it by one base. This chain joins TRBV27 and TRBJ2-5; D not certain. The CDR3 runs 15 residues. Germline assignment: CDR1 MNHEY and CDR2 SMNVEV (reference sequence). CDR3 in amino acids: CSSSLFRAGKETQYF. CDR3 coding DNA: TGTTCCAGCAGTTTATTTCGCGCCGGCAAGGAGACCCAGTACTTC.

As to this clonotype: Relative to the germline gene, one junction end is altered; a read error may explain this. J is TRBJ2-5 and V is TRBV6-1; D possibly matches TRBD1 or TRBD2 (5 bases each). CDR3 length: 15 residues. Germline CDR1 MNHNS, CDR2 SASEGT. CDR3 residues: CASSDNPGAQETEYF. For the CDR3, the DNA is TGTGCCAGCTCAGACAACCCCGGGGCTCAAGAGACCGAGTACTTC.

V gene TRBV12-3 or TRBV12-4 combines with J gene TRBJ2-5; D remains unclear. The length of the CDR3 is 14 residues. V was trimmed by 2 bases and J by 2 bases, leaving 9 bases between them. The CDR3 is CASSLPLAQETQYF. The CDR3 DNA is TGTGCCAGCAGTTTACCCCTGGCACAAGAGACCCAGTACTTC.